These T cell receptor beta chains were read from a single sample in a study of spatial heterogeneity in lung cancer. TCRdb ran MiXCR on the 5' RACE reads and lists one entry per CDR3 protein. The sample shows 95,000 to 130,000 distinct CDR3 sequences, 10% to 15% of them seen only once. The specimen comprised PBMCs, sampled at follow-up. The origin of the receptors is a male donor with early-stage non-small cell lung cancer. Each CDR3 is given with its conserved first and last residue. A D gene is named only where the DNA matches it firmly. Clone size is given for some rows only: seen once, a few or many times, or a class if the clone is expanded.

15 | . | TRBJ2-2 | . | TRBV2 | TGTGCCAGCAGTGACACAGTGCCGAACACCGGGGAGCTGTTTTTT | CASSDTVPNTGELFF
13 | few | TRBJ2-7 | . | TRBV27 | TGTGCCAGCAGTTTCGAACTGCGATCCGAGCAGTACTTC | CASSFELRSEQYF
16 | few | TRBJ2-1 | TRBD2 | TRBV28 | TGTGCCAGCAGCACCTCTCTAGCGGGGGGTAGGGATGAGCAGTTCTTC | CASSTSLAGGRDEQFF
17 | many | TRBJ2-1 | . | TRBV14 | TGTGCCAGCAGCCAAGCCTTCAGAAGGAGCTCCTACAATGAGCAGTTCTTC | CASSQAFRRSSYNEQFF
17 | . | TRBJ2-5 | . | TRBV9 | TGTGCCAGCAGCGTACTTCCGAGCGGTCCTGGCACCGAGACCCAGTACTTC | CASSVLPSGPGTETQYF
12 | many | TRBJ1-2 | . | TRBV28 | TGTGCCAGCAGTGTCCGACTTGGAGGCTACACCTTC | CASSVRLGGYTF
14 | . | TRBJ2-7 | TRBD1 | TRBV29-1 | TGCAGCGTTTCCGTGGGGACAGGGGTGTCCGAGCAGTACTTC | CSVSVGTGVSEQYF
18 | few | TRBJ2-3 | TRBD2 | TRBV4-1 | TGCGCCAGCAGCCCCGGGACTAGCGGGGGTGCTAGCACAGATACGCAGTATTTT | CASSPGTSGGASTDTQYF
15 | few | TRBJ1-1 | . | TRBV28 | TGTGCCAGCAGTCCCCGGCGGATCATGAACACTGAAGCTTTCTTT | CASSPRRIMNTEAFF
14 | many | TRBJ2-3 | TRBD1 | TRBV20-1 | TGCAGTGCGCCGGGACAGCCTAGCACAGATACGCAGTATTTT | CSAPGQPSTDTQYF
18 | once | TRBJ1-1 | TRBD1 | TRBV12-3/TRBV12-4 | TGTGCCAGCAGTTCCCGACCGAGAGGGGGCTACTTTGACGCTGAAGCTTTCTTT | CASSSRPRGGYFDAEAFF
14 | many | TRBJ1-5 | TRBD1 | TRBV27 | TGTGCCAGCAGCCCGGGACAGCCTGGCCAGCCCCAGCATTTT | CASSPGQPGQPQHF
15 | many | TRBJ1-4 | . | TRBV5-5 | TGTGCCAGCAGCTTGGACGCGACCCCTTATGAAAAACTGTTTTTT | CASSLDATPYEKLFF
14 | . | TRBJ1-1 | . | TRBV7-9 | TGTGCCAGCAGTTTTACGGGAAGGTACACTGAAGCTTTCTTT | CASSFTGRYTEAFF
18 | . | TRBJ1-1 | TRBD1 | TRBV28 | TGTGCCAGCAGTCCCTACCGCCGACAGGGGAGGAAGAACACTGAAGCTTTCTTT | CASSPYRRQGRKNTEAFF
16 | few | TRBJ2-2 | TRBD2 | TRBV29-1 | TGCAGCGTTGTCACGGGGACTAGCGGGAACACCGGGGAGCTGTTTTTT | CSVVTGTSGNTGELFF
12 | . | TRBJ2-7 | . | TRBV18 | TGTGCCAGCTCACCAGGGCGGGACGAGCAGTACTTC | CASSPGRDEQYF
15 | many | TRBJ2-5 | . | TRBV30 | TGTGCCTGGAGTGTACTAGAGGACCCCCAAGAGACCCAGTACTTC | CAWSVLEDPQETQYF
15 | many | TRBJ1-6 | TRBD1 | TRBV2 | TGTGCCAGCAGAGGACAGGCCGTCTATAATTCACCCCTCCACTTT | CASRGQAVYNSPLHF
15 | . | TRBJ2-7 | . | TRBV11-2 | TGTGCCAGCAGCTTAGATCGGGTAGGAGTCCACGAGCAGTACTTC | CASSLDRVGVHEQYF
15 | many | TRBJ1-5 | TRBD1 | TRBV6-1 | TGTGCCAGCAGCACAGGGGGCCAAAGCAATCAGCCCCAGCATTTT | CASSTGGQSNQPQHF
15 | few | TRBJ1-1 | TRBD1 | TRBV5-1 | TGCGCCAGCAGCTTGGGACAGGGGCTGAACACTGAAGCTTTCTTT | CASSLGQGLNTEAFF
14 | . | TRBJ1-6 | . | TRBV28 | TGTGCCGGCAGTTTAGGAGGGAAAGGATCACCCCTCCACTTT | CAGSLGGKGSPLHF
13 | few | TRBJ1-1 | TRBD1 | TRBV6-6 | TGTGCCAGCACACAGGGGTCGGGCACTGAAGCTTTCTTT | CASTQGSGTEAFF
12 | . | TRBJ2-1 | . | TRBV30 | TGTGCCTGGATGAGGGGGTACAATGAGCAGTTCTTC | CAWMRGYNEQFF
15 | many | TRBJ1-6 | TRBD1 | TRBV28 | TGTGCCAGCAGTTGGATCACAGGGGTGAATTCACCCCTCCACTTT | CASSWITGVNSPLHF
15 | . | TRBJ2-7 | . | TRBV6-1 | TGTGCCAGCAGGCCGAGGACAGTCTTCTCCTACGAGCAGTACTTC | CASRPRTVFSYEQYF
12 | few | TRBJ2-5 | . | TRBV7-2 | TGTGCCAGCACCCAGGTCCGGGAGACCCAGTACTTC | CASTQVRETQYF
14 | few | TRBJ2-5 | . | TRBV7-2 | TGTGCCAGCAGCCTCGATCCGGGGGTAGAGACCCAGTACTTC | CASSLDPGVETQYF
17 | . | TRBJ2-5 | . | TRBV21-1 | TGTGCCAGCAGCAAAGAAGTTGTCGAAAACAGGCAAGAGACCCAGTACTTC | CASSKEVVENRQETQYF
13 | few | TRBJ2-3 | TRBD1 | TRBV10-3 | TGTGCTTTCGGGACAGGCGGCACAGATACGCAGTATTTT | CAFGTGGTDTQYF
18 | . | TRBJ2-3 | TRBD2 | TRBV29-1 | TGCAGCGTCGATCCCATTGGCGGGGGGTTGACTAGCACAGATACGCAGTATTTT | CSVDPIGGGLTSTDTQYF
14 | . | TRBJ2-7 | . | TRBV20-1 | TGCAGTGCTATTACAGGGTCCCGGGACTACGAGCAGTACTTC | CSAITGSRDYEQYF
13 | few | TRBJ2-1 | TRBD1 | TRBV29-1 | TGCAGCCCCCGCGGGACAGGGGACAATGAGCAGTTCTTC | CSPRGTGDNEQFF
16 | . | TRBJ2-3 | TRBD1 | TRBV12-3/TRBV12-4 | TGTGCCAGCAGTCACCATCCAGGGGGCGGCACAGATACGCAGTATTTT | CASSHHPGGGTDTQYF
13 | . | TRBJ1-2 | TRBD1 | TRBV12-3/TRBV12-4 | TGTGCCAGCAGCACTTACAGGGGGTATGGCTACACCTTC | CASSTYRGYGYTF
14 | . | TRBJ2-7 | TRBD1 | TRBV11-2 | TGTGCCAGCAGCTCCCCCGGGACAGCCTACGAGCAGTACTTC | CASSSPGTAYEQYF
14 | . | TRBJ2-1 | . | TRBV30 | TGTGCCTGGACGAGGCAGGGTGCCTACAATGAGCAGTTCTTC | CAWTRQGAYNEQFF
15 | few | TRBJ2-7 | TRBD2 | TRBV5-1 | TGCGCCAGCAGCTCTGGCCTAGCGGTGAGCTACGAGCAGTACTTC | CASSSGLAVSYEQYF
16 | . | TRBJ2-5 | . | TRBV7-7 | TGTGCTAGCAGCTTAGGCCGCCTTATTGCCCAAGAGACCCAGTACTTC | CASSLGRLIAQETQYF
14 | . | TRBJ2-2 | TRBD2 | TRBV12-3/TRBV12-4 | TGTGCCAGCAGTTTTGCGGGGGGAATCGGGGAGCTGTTTTTT | CASSFAGGIGELFF
15 | many | TRBJ2-5 | . | TRBV12-3/TRBV12-4 | TGTGCCAGCAGTTTTGTTACCCCTTCGGTAGAGACCCAGTACTTC | CASSFVTPSVETQYF
14 | once | TRBJ1-5 | TRBD1 | TRBV6-6 | TGTGCCAGCAAGGATAAGGGGGCAGGTCAGCCCCAGCATTTT | CASKDKGAGQPQHF
12 | few | TRBJ2-5 | . | TRBV7-9 | TGTGCCAGCAGCCGAAGGGAAGAGACCCAGTACTTC | CASSRREETQYF
13 | few | TRBJ1-1 | TRBD1 | TRBV27 | TGTGCCAGCAGTCGACCGACAGGGGCTGAAGCTTTCTTT | CASSRPTGAEAFF
16 | few | TRBJ1-5 | . | TRBV20-1 | TGCAGTGCTAGAGTGGGAGGGCTTAATAGCAATCAGCCCCAGCATTTT | CSARVGGLNSNQPQHF
14 | . | TRBJ1-6 | . | TRBV5-4 | TGTGCCAGCAGCTTCCACCAGGGAAATTCACCCCTCCACTTT | CASSFHQGNSPLHF
12 | many | TRBJ2-7 | . | TRBV29-1 | TGCAGCGTTCCCGGGGGGCCGTCCGAGCAGTACTTC | CSVPGGPSEQYF
20 | few | TRBJ2-3 | TRBD2 | TRBV7-8 | TGTGCCAGCAGCTTATCCCTACGGATAGGAGCGGGGGCCCTCACAGATACGCAGTATTTT | CASSLSLRIGAGALTDTQYF